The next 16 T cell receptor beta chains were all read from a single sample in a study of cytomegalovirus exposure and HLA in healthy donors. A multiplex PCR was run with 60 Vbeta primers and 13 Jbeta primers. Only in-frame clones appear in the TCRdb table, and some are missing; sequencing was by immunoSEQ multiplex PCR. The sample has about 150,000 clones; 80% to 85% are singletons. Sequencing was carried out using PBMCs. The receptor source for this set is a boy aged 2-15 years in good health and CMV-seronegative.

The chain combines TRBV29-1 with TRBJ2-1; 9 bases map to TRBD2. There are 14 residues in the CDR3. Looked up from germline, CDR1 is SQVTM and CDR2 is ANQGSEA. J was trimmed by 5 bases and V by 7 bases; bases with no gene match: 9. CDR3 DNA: TGCAGCGGTTCCGGCGGGAGGGCCGACAATGAGCAGTTCTTC. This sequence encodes CSGSGGRADNEQFF.

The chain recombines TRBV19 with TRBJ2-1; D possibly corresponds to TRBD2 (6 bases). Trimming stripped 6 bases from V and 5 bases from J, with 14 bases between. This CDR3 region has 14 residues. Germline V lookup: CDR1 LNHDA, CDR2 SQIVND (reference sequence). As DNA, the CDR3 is TGTGCCAGTAGCCTGGGCGGGACCAACAATGAGCAGTTCTTC. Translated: CASSLGGTNNEQFF.

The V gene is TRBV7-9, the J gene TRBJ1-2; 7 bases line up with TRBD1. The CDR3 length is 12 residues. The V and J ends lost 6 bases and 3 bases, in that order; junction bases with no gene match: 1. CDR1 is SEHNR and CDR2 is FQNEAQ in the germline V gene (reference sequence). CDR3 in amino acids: CASRGTDYGYTF. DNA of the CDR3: TGTGCCAGCAGAGGGACAGACTATGGCTACACCTTC. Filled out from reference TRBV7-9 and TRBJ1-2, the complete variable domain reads DTGVSQNPRHKITKRGQNVTFRCDPISEHNRLYWYRQTLGQGPEFLTYFQNEAQLEKSRLLSDRFSAERPKGSFSTLEIQRTEQGDSAMYLCASRGTDYGYTFGSGTRLTVV.

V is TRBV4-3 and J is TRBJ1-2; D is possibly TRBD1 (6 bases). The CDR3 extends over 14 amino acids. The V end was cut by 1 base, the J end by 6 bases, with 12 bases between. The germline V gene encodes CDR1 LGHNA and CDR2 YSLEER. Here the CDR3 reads CASSQGQGNNGYTF. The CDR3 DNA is TGCGCCAGCAGCCAAGGGCAGGGGAATAATGGCTACACCTTC.

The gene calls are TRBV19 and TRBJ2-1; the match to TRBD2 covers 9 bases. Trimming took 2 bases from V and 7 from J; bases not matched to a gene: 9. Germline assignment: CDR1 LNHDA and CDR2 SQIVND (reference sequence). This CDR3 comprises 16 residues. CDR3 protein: CASSIYQREVINEQFF. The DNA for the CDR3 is TGTGCCAGTAGTATATACCAGCGGGAGGTGATTAATGAGCAGTTCTTC. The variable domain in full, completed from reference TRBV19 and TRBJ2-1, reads DGGITQSPKYLFRKEGQNVTLSCEQNLNHDAMYWYRQDPGQGLRLIYYSQIVNDFQKGDIAEGYSVSREKKESFPLTVTSAQKNPTAFYLCASSIYQREVINEQFFGPGTRLTVL.

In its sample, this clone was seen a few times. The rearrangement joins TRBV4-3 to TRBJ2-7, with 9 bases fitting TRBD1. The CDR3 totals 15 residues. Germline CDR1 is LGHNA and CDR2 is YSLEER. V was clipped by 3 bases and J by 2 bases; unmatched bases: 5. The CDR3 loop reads CASSHRTGAAYEQYF. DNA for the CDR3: TGCGCCAGCAGCCACCGGACAGGGGCGGCCTACGAGCAGTACTTC.

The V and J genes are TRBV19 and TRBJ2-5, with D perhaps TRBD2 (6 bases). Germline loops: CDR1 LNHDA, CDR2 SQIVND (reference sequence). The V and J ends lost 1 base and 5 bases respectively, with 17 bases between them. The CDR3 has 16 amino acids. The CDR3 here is CASSIARGQGGETQYF. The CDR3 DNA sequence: TGTGCCAGTAGTATAGCGCGAGGGCAGGGAGGCGAGACCCAGTACTTC.

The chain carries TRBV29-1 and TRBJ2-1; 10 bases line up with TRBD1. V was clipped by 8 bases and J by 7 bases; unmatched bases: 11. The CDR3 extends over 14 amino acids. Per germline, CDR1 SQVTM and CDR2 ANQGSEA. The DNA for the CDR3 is TGCAGCTCCTTTAGATGGACAGGGGGGAATGAGCAGTTCTTC. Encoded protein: CSSFRWTGGNEQFF.

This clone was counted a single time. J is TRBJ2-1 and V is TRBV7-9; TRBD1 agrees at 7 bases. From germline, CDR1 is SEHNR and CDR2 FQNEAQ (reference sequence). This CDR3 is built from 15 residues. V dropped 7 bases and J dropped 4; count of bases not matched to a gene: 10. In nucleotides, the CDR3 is TGTGCCAGCAACGTCGGACAGGATTTTTACAATGAGCAGTTCTTC. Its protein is CASNVGQDFYNEQFF.

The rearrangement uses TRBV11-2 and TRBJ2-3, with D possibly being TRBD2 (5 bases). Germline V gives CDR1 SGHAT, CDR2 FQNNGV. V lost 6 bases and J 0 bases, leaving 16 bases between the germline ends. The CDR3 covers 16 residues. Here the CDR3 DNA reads TGTGCCAGCAGTCTTCAGATCGGGGTCAGCACAGATACGCAGTATTTT. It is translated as CASSLQIGVSTDTQYF. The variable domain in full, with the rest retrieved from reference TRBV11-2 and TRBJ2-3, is EAGVAQSPRYKIIEKRQSVAFWCNPISGHATLYWYQQILGQGPKLLIQFQNNGVVDDSQLPKDRFSAERLKGVDSTLKIQPAKLEDSAVYLCASSLQIGVSTDTQYFGPGTRLTVL.

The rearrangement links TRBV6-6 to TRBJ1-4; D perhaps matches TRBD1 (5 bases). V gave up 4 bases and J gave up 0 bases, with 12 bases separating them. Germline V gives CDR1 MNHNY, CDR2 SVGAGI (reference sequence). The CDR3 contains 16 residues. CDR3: CASSWGQGATNEKLFF. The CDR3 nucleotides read TGTGCCAGCAGTTGGGGTCAGGGTGCAACTAATGAAAAACTGTTTTTT.

The CDR3 sequence: CASSRRGTGSSFF. CDR3 DNA: TGTGCCAGCAGCCGAAGGGGGACAGGCAGTAGTTTCTTT. V gene TRBV13 combines with J gene TRBJ1-1; 8 bases match TRBD1. The trim removed 5 bases at V and 13 bases at J, leaving 12 bases unmatched. The CDR3 runs 13 residues. CDR1 is PRHDT, CDR2 FYEKMQ, per germline (reference sequence).

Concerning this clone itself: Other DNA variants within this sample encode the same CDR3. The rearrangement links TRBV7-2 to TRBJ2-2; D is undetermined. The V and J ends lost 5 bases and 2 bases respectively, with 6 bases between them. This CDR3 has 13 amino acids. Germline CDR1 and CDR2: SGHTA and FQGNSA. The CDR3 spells CASSLLNTGELFF. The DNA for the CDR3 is TGTGCCAGCAGCCTACTAAACACCGGGGAGCTGTTTTTT.

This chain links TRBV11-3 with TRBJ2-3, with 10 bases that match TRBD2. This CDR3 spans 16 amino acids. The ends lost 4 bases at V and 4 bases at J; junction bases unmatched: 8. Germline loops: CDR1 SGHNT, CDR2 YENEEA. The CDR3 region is CASSYSGTSEADTQYF. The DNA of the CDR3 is TGTGCCAGCAGCTATTCGGGGACTAGCGAGGCAGATACGCAGTATTTT. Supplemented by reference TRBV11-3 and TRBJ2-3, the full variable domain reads EAGVVQSPRYKIIEKKQPVAFWCNPISGHNTLYWYLQNLGQGPELLIRYENEEAVDDSQLPKDRFSAERLKGVDSTLKIQPAELGDSAVYLCASSYSGTSEADTQYFGPGTRLTVL.

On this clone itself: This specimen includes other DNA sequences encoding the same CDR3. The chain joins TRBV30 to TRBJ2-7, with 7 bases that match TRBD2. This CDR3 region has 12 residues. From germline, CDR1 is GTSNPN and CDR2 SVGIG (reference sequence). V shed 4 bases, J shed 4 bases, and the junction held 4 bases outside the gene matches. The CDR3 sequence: CAWKGGSYEQYF. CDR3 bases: TGTGCCTGGAAAGGCGGGAGTTACGAGCAGTACTTC.

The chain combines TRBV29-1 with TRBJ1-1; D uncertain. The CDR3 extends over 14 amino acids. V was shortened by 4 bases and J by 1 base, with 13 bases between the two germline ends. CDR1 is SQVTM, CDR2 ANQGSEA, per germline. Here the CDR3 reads CSVGGSRTNTEAFF. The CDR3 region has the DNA TGCAGCGTTGGAGGATCCCGTACGAACACTGAAGCTTTCTTT. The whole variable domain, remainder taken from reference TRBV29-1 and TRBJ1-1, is SAVISQKPSRDICQRGTSLTIQCQVDSQVTMMFWYRQQPGQSLTLIATANQGSEATYESGFVIDKFPISRPNLTFSTLTVSNMSPEDSSIYLCSVGGSRTNTEAFFGQGTRLTVV.